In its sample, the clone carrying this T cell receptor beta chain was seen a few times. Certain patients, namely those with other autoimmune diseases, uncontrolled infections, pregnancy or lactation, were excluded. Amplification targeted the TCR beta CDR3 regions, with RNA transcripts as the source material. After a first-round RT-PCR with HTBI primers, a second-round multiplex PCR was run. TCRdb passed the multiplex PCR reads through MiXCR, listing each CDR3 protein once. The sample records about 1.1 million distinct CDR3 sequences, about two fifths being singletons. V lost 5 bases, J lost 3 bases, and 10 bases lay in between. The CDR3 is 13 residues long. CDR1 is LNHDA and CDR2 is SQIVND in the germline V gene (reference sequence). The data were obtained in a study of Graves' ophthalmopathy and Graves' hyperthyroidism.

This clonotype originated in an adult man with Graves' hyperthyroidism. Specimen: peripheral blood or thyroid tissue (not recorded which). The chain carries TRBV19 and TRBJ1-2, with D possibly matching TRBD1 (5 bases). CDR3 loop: CASSQGPHYGYTF. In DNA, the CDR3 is TGTGCCAGTAGTCAGGGCCCCCACTATGGCTACACCTTC. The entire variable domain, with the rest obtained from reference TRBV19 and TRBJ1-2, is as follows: DGGITQSPKYLFRKEGQNVTLSCEQNLNHDAMYWYRQDPGQGLRLIYYSQIVNDFQKGDIAEGYSVSREKKESFPLTVTSAQKNPTAFYLCASSQGPHYGYTFGSGTRLTVV.